The 23 T cell receptor beta chains below come from one sample, sequenced in a study of response to subunit inactivated influenza vaccine. Via MiXCR, TCRdb re-called the RT-PCR reads, giving one row per CDR3 protein. The data contain 500,000 to 600,000 distinct CDR3 sequences, around 11% of them singletons. The data also belong to a second study, concerning T cells expressing NK-cell markers. This second study notes: Synthesis of TCR beta cDNA relied on 5'RACE template switching carrying UMIs.

The specimen was PBMCs from blood, collected on the day of vaccination. The receptors shown here come from a man between 45 and 60 years old who received an inactivated influenza vaccine.

This clonotype appeared a few times. The chain employs TRBV12-3 or TRBV12-4 and TRBJ2-7, with TRBD2 as a possible D gene (6 bases). Between the trimmed V and J ends, which lost 5 bases and 4 bases, there was a span of 15 bases. This CDR3 comprises 14 residues. The CDR3 nucleotides read TGTGCCAGCAGTGACCCGGCAGGGAGGTACGAGCAGTACTTC. Amino acids: CASSDPAGRYEQYF.

A few counts support this clonotype. This chain uses TRBV5-1 with TRBJ1-5; a possible D gene is TRBD1 (5 bases). In germline, CDR1 is SGHRS, CDR2 YFSETQ. CDR3 length equals 14 residues. V was trimmed by 5 bases and J by 4 bases, leaving 13 bases between them. CDR3 bases: TGCGCCAGCAGTATGGGGCTTGGAAATCAGCCCCAGCATTTT. Protein product: CASSMGLGNQPQHF.

The chain carries TRBV14 and TRBJ1-2; D not certain. The CDR3 totals 13 residues. Between the trimmed V and J ends, which lost 5 bases and 2 bases, there was a span of 9 bases. The V gene's germline CDR1 is SGHDN and CDR2 FVKESK. The CDR3 here is CASSKTQNYGYTF. The CDR3 DNA is TGTGCCAGCAGCAAGACACAGAACTATGGCTACACCTTC.

CDR3 protein: CASRTSGGGTGELFF. CDR3 bases: TGTGCCAGCAGAACTAGCGGGGGTGGCACCGGGGAGCTGTTTTTT. The chain combines TRBV7-2 with TRBJ2-2; 11 bases agree with TRBD2. The J segment lost 4 bases and the V segment lost 6 bases, leaving 4 bases of the junction unmatched. The CDR3 length is 15 residues. Germline CDR1 SGHTA, CDR2 FQGNSA.

The chain recombines TRBV28 with TRBJ1-2; D perhaps matches TRBD1 (5 bases). Per germline, CDR1 MDHEN and CDR2 SYDVKM. With 6 bases removed from V and 4 bases from J, the gap between germline ends came to 12 bases. CDR3 length: 13 residues. The CDR3 loop reads CASSLRGSYGYTF. CDR3 nucleotides: TGTGCCAGCAGCCTAAGGGGCTCCTATGGCTACACCTTC.

Only a few counts were recorded for this clonotype. The CDR3 loop is CASSEGLAVSYNEQFF. DNA for the CDR3: TGTGCCAGCAGTGAAGGTCTAGCGGTCTCCTACAATGAGCAGTTCTTC. The chain carries TRBV2 and TRBJ2-1, with 7 bases that match TRBD2. The CDR3 has 16 amino acids. Germline CDR1 and CDR2: SNHLY and FYNNEI. The trim removed 1 base at V and 0 bases at J, leaving 3 bases unmatched.

This clonotype was found a few times. Germline is not matched at one junction end, which may reflect a read error. V and J are TRBV7-7 and TRBJ2-7; no reliable D call. This CDR3 region has 13 residues. Germline V CDR1 and CDR2: SSHAT, FNYEAQ (reference sequence). In nucleotides, the CDR3 is TGTGCTAGCAGCTTAGCCCTGATTTACGAGCAGTACTTC. This gives the protein CASSLALIYEQYF.

The V call is TRBV5-5, the J call TRBJ2-4; the D gene could be TRBD1 or TRBD2 (7 bases each). V was clipped by 2 bases and J by 3 bases, with 15 bases between them. Germline V gene data show CDR1 as SGHKS and CDR2 as YYEKEE (reference sequence). The CDR3 loop spans 16 amino acids. This CDR3 is CASSFTAGGGKNIQYF. As DNA, the CDR3 is TGTGCCAGCAGCTTTACGGCAGGGGGGGGCAAAAACATTCAGTACTTC.

There are many counts of this clonotype. The V gene is TRBV7-9, the J gene TRBJ1-2, with D maybe TRBD1 (6 bases). Deletions cut 2 bases from V and 6 bases from J, with 10 bases between. The CDR3 consists of 13 residues. Germline CDR1 and CDR2: SEHNR and FQNEAQ (reference sequence). The CDR3 nucleotides read TGTGCCAGCAGCTTAAACAGGGTGGATGGCTACACCTTC. Protein: CASSLNRVDGYTF.

The chain has TRBV5-6 and TRBJ2-2; TRBD2 agrees at 12 bases. There are 16 residues in the CDR3. V was pared by 0 bases and J by 7 bases, with 4 bases of the junction left unmatched. The germline V gene encodes CDR1 SGHDT and CDR2 YYEEEE. The CDR3 bases are TGTGCCAGCAGCTTGGGACTAGCGGGAGTTCGCGGGGAGCTGTTTTTT. This codes for CASSLGLAGVRGELFF.

This clonotype occurred a few times. The chain links TRBV10-3 to TRBJ2-3, with 7 bases that match TRBD1. The CDR3 length is 15 residues. Per the germline V gene, CDR1 is ENHRY and CDR2 is SYGVKD. The J segment lost 1 base and the V segment lost 7 bases, leaving 8 bases of the junction unmatched. The CDR3 region is CAINRGQPGTDTQYF. The CDR3 coding sequence is TGTGCCATCAACAGGGGACAACCGGGCACAGATACGCAGTATTTT.

This clonotype was recorded a few times. The chain recombines TRBV24-1 with TRBJ2-4; D not resolved. Trimming cost V 2 bases and J 10 bases, with 11 bases left between them. Germline lookup yields CDR1 KGHDR and CDR2 SFDVKD. There are 13 residues in the CDR3. The CDR3 nucleotides are TGTGCCACCAGTGATTCGCTTAAGAAGATTCAGTACTTC. This gives the protein CATSDSLKKIQYF.

This clonotype was observed a few times. This chain connects TRBV28 to TRBJ2-2; D is possibly TRBD1 (6 bases). This CDR3 has 15 amino acids. The V end lost 5 bases, the J end lost 1 base, and 11 bases lay between the germline ends. Germline V gene sequence: CDR1 MDHEN, CDR2 SYDVKM. The CDR3 is CASSPGHKNTGELFF. The CDR3 bases are TGTGCCAGCAGTCCGGGACACAAGAACACCGGGGAGCTGTTTTTT. The full variable domain, its missing parts supplied by reference TRBV28 and TRBJ2-2, is DVKVTQSSRYLVKRTGEKVFLECVQDMDHENMFWYRQDPGLGLRLIYFSYDVKMKEKGDIPEGYSVSREKKERFSLILESASTNQTSMYLCASSPGHKNTGELFFGEGSRLTVL.

The chain is built from TRBV28 and TRBJ1-2; tentative D call: TRBD1 (6 bases). The V end lost 6 bases, the J end lost 6 bases, and 14 bases lay between the germline ends. CDR1 is MDHEN and CDR2 is SYDVKM in the germline V gene. This CDR3 region has 13 residues. Written as DNA, the CDR3 is TGTGCCAGCAGACTAAGGGGGACACATGGCTACACCTTC. It translates to CASRLRGTHGYTF.

This clonotype has just a few counts. The chain uses TRBV9 and TRBJ2-7, with a tentative D call TRBD2 (5 bases). The germline V gene has CDR1 SGDLS and CDR2 YYNGEE. The CDR3 sequence is 13 residues long. Trimming removed 3 bases at V and 9 bases at J, with 16 bases between. For the CDR3, the DNA is TGTGCCAGCAGCGCTCCCGGGGAAATCGGGCAGTACTTC. Amino acids: CASSAPGEIGQYF.

This clonotype was counted ten times or more. This sequence joins TRBV19 and TRBJ2-2; 7 bases agree with TRBD1. This CDR3 is built from 15 residues. Germline CDR1 reads LNHDA; CDR2 reads SQIVND (reference sequence). Trimming removed 3 bases from V and 5 bases from J; junction bases left unmatched: 6. The CDR3 loop reads CASSIGTVKTGELFF. CDR3 sequence (DNA): TGTGCCAGTAGTATTGGGACAGTGAAAACCGGGGAGCTGTTTTTT.

J is TRBJ2-7 and V is TRBV18; 7 bases are shared with TRBD1. The CDR3 loop spans 14 amino acids. Germline V gives CDR1 KGHSH, CDR2 LQKENI. With 3 bases clipped from V and 3 bases from J, the junction kept 5 bases outside the gene matches. The CDR3 DNA reads as TGTGCCAGCTCACCCGGACAGGCAGGCTACGAGCAGTACTTC. The encoded protein is CASSPGQAGYEQYF.

The rearrangement joins TRBV20-1 to TRBJ2-3; possible D gene TRBD2, 5 bases. The V end lost 1 base, the J end lost 6 bases, and 14 bases lay between the germline ends. This CDR3 has 14 amino acids. The germline CDR1 and CDR2 sequences are DFQATT and SNEGSKA (reference sequence). CDR3 coding DNA: TGCAGTGCTAGAGTAGGCGGGCGCCCCGATACGCAGTATTTT. Translation: CSARVGGRPDTQYF.

This clonotype was seen a few times. The CDR3 loop is CASRESGVRTGELFF. The CDR3 coding sequence is TGTGCCAGCAGAGAAAGCGGGGTGAGAACCGGGGAGCTGTTTTTT. The rearrangement links TRBV6-2 or TRBV6-3 to TRBJ2-2; 7 bases match TRBD2. The V and J ends lost 6 bases and 5 bases, in that order; junction bases with no gene match: 9. This CDR3 is built from 15 residues. Germline V CDR1 and CDR2: MNHEY, SVGEGT.

J is TRBJ2-1 and V is TRBV5-4, with 7 nucleotides matching TRBD1. This CDR3 spans 14 amino acids. V was clipped by 4 bases and J by 4 bases; unmatched bases: 5. Germline V gene sequence: CDR1 SGHNT, CDR2 YYREEE (reference sequence). CDR3: CASSTPDRYNEQFF. CDR3 coding DNA: TGTGCCAGCAGCACTCCGGACAGGTACAATGAGCAGTTCTTC.

This clonotype has a single count. This sequence joins TRBV20-1 and TRBJ2-3, with 15 bases fitting TRBD2. The length of the CDR3 is 21 residues. CDR1 and CDR2 from the germline V gene are DFQATT and SNEGSKA (reference sequence). With 3 bases clipped from V and 0 bases from J, the junction kept 16 bases outside the gene matches. This CDR3 is CSARQPGTSGGNQGSTDTQYF. DNA for the CDR3: TGCAGTGCTAGGCAACCTGGGACTAGCGGGGGGAACCAAGGTAGCACAGATACGCAGTATTTT.

This rearrangement joins TRBV4-2 to TRBJ2-1; D is perhaps TRBD1 or TRBD2 (5 bases each). This CDR3 region has 19 residues. Between the trimmed V and J ends, which lost 0 bases and 1 base, there was a span of 19 bases. CDR1 and CDR2 (germline): LGHNA, YNFKEQ. This chain's CDR3 is CASSQEGVWTSGSYNEQFF. CDR3 DNA: TGTGCCAGCAGCCAAGAAGGGGTTTGGACCAGCGGTTCCTACAATGAGCAGTTCTTC.

This clonotype showed up just a few times. V gene TRBV6-1 combines with J gene TRBJ2-7; TRBD1 matches at 9 bases. The CDR3 consists of 15 residues. Germline V gene sequence: CDR1 MNHNS, CDR2 SASEGT. V lost 8 bases, J lost 6 bases, and 14 bases stayed unmatched. This CDR3 is CASSPPGTGSLEQYF. CDR3 nucleotides: TGTGCCAGCTCCCCCCCCGGGACAGGGTCTCTCGAGCAGTACTTC.